This T cell receptor (beta chain) was recovered during a study of breast tumors, draining lymph nodes, adjacent tissues. Notes on the study in general: Tumor TCR diversity was below lymph nodes but above nontumor tissue. Tumor T cell lymph node origin was a supported hypothesis, not proven. Luminal-like breast cancer showed significantly greater tumor-nontumor repertoire similarity than basal-like breast cancer did.

The lymph nodes were axillary draining lymph nodes from breast cancer patients. In germline, CDR1 is DFQATT, CDR2 SNEGSKA (reference sequence). The CDR3 loop spans 14 amino acids. V was cut by 6 bases and J by 0 bases, with 14 bases left in between. This clonotype was picked up a small number of times. Its antigen is currently unknown. Each CDR3 protein gets one entry after TCRdb re-called the multiplex PCR reads with MiXCR. In the table there are about 270,000 distinct CDR3 sequences, around 31% of which are singletons. The source of this sequence is a female donor with breast cancer. Some clones in this sample may be carry-over from other donors' samples. The chain uses TRBV20-1 and TRBJ1-1; the D is unclear. The specimen was axillary lymph node tissue. The CDR3 loop reads CSAYGQALNTEAFF. Written as DNA, the CDR3 is TGCAGTGCCTACGGCCAGGCCCTGAACACTGAAGCTTTCTTT.